This T cell receptor (beta chain) was observed in a study of cytotoxic CD8 clonotypes in ibrutinib-treated CLL. Study-level background: The group held roughly twelve relapsed/refractory and about 15 treatment-naive patients, with roughly 17 IGHV unmutated. There were, on average, approximately 250,000 productive templates and 80,000 to 100,000 productive rearrangements per sample. Broader study findings: Samples from sustained-remission and progressing patients were taken at different times.

Profiled with immunoSEQ multiplex PCR; TCRdb holds only in-frame clones, not every one. This sample yields approximately 20,000 clones, of which 81% are seen a single time; 5.7% belongs to the top ten. The CDR3 length is 18 residues. Trimming removed 4 bases from V and 10 bases from J; junction bases left unmatched: 21. Germline V gene lookup returns CDR1 SGDLS and CDR2 YYNGEE. As concerns this clone: The antigen remains unidentified.

This clonotype originated in a human donor with chronic lymphocytic leukemia. This rearrangement joins TRBV9 to TRBJ2-3; 10 bases agree with TRBD2. The material was PBMCs, obtained before ibrutinib treatment. The CDR3 DNA is TGTGCCAGCAGCCCCGGGGTGGTAGCGGGGGGTCTAGCCTGGGCGCAGTATTTT. Its protein product is CASSPGVVAGGLAWAQYF.